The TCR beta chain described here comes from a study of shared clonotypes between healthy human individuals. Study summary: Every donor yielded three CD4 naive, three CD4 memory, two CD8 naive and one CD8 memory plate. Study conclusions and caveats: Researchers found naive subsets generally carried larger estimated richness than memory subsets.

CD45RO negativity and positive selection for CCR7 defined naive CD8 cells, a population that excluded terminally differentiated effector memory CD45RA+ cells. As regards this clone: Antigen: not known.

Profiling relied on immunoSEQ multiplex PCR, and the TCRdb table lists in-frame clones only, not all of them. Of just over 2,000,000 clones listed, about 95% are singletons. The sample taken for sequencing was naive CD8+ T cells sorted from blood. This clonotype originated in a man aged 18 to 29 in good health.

In nucleotides, the CDR3 is TGTGCCAGCAGCTTAGGGGACTTCTCTGGGGCCAACGTCCTGACTTTC. Its protein product is CASSLGDFSGANVLTF. The gene calls are TRBV7-2 and TRBJ2-6; a possible D gene is TRBD2 (6 bases). The germline V gene has CDR1 SGHTA and CDR2 FQGNSA. Trimming left V 1 base short and J 0 bases short, with 7 bases between. This CDR3 spans 16 amino acids. Together with reference TRBV7-2 and TRBJ2-6, the CDR3 gives the full variable domain: GAGVSQSPSNKVTEKGKDVELRCDPISGHTALYWYRQSLGQGLEFLIYFQGNSAPDKSGLPSDRFSAERTGGSVSTLTIQRTQQEDSAVYLCASSLGDFSGANVLTFGAGSRLTVL.